These T cell receptor beta chains were read from a single sample in a study of response to subunit inactivated influenza vaccine. TCRdb reprocessed the RT-PCR reads with MiXCR, giving one entry per CDR3 protein. The sample contains around 760,000 distinct CDR3 sequences, more than 11% of which appear only once. The material was PBMCs from blood, obtained 14 to 15 days before vaccination. The receptors here all came from a man aged 50 or older who received an inactivated influenza vaccine. CDR3s include the opening cysteine and the closing phenylalanine or tryptophan. The D gene is left open where the match is weak. Expanded clones are given a class, and other clones once, few, many or no size at all.

clone_size	v_call	j_call	d_call	cdr3_nt	cdr3_aa
few	TRBV14	TRBJ2-2	TRBD1	TGTGCCAGCAGCCTCACACGGACAGGGACGAACACCGGGGAGCTGTTTTTT	CASSLTRTGTNTGELFF
few	TRBV11-2	TRBJ2-1	NA	TGTGCCAGCAGCTTAGGGACCTTTAATGAGCAGTTCTTC	CASSLGTFNEQFF
NA	TRBV25-1	TRBJ2-5	TRBD1	TGTGCCAGCAGTGAATTAGACAGGGGAGAGACCCAGTACTTC	CASSELDRGETQYF
NA	TRBV5-1	TRBJ2-1	NA	TGCGCCAGCTGCTTGGGGGGCACATACAATGAGCAGTTCTTC	CASCLGGTYNEQFF
NA	TRBV20-1	TRBJ2-7	TRBD2	TGCAGTGCTAGAGTCTTTGCTAGCGGATACGAGCAGTACTTC	CSARVFASGYEQYF
NA	TRBV25-1	TRBJ2-1	NA	TGTGCCAGCAGTGATTACCCGGTCAGGGACGATGAGCAGTTCTTC	CASSDYPVRDDEQFF
NA	TRBV5-1	TRBJ2-7	TRBD1	TGCGCCAGCAGCTTCGGACAGGCCACTCTCGAGCAGTACTTC	CASSFGQATLEQYF
NA	TRBV5-6	TRBJ2-2	TRBD2	TGTGCCAGCAGCGGCTGGGGGGGGAGAACCGGGGAGCTGTTTTTT	CASSGWGGRTGELFF
few	TRBV28	TRBJ2-7	NA	TGTGCCAGCAGTTTATCAAGGGGACGGGGCTCCTACGAGCAGTACTTC	CASSLSRGRGSYEQYF
NA	TRBV10-2	TRBJ2-7	TRBD1	TGCGCCAGCAGTGAGTACGGGACAGGGCTCTACGAGCAGTACTTC	CASSEYGTGLYEQYF
NA	TRBV7-9	TRBJ2-1	TRBD1	TGTGCCAGCAGCACCAAGATGCAGGGGGCCTACAATGAGCAGTTCTTC	CASSTKMQGAYNEQFF
NA	TRBV20-1	TRBJ2-1	TRBD1	TGCAGTGCTAGAGTGGTGACAGGGGCCAATGAGCAGTTCTTC	CSARVVTGANEQFF
many	TRBV7-2	TRBJ1-2	NA	TGTGCCAGCAGCTTAGGGGTATATGGCTACACCTTC	CASSLGVYGYTF
NA	TRBV4-2	TRBJ1-5	NA	TGTGCCAGCAGCCAAGGACCCGGGGGCAATCAGCCCCAGCATTTT	CASSQGPGGNQPQHF
NA	TRBV29-1	TRBJ1-2	TRBD1	TGCAGCGTGGGGGACAGTTATTATGGCTACACCTTC	CSVGDSYYGYTF
once	TRBV2	TRBJ1-5	TRBD1	TGTGCCAGCAGCCGGACAGGACTTGGCAATCAGCCCCAGCATTTT	CASSRTGLGNQPQHF
NA	TRBV4-1	TRBJ2-7	NA	TGCGCCAGCAGCCAGTCGACAGGCGCCTACGAGCAGTACTTC	CASSQSTGAYEQYF
NA	TRBV12-3/TRBV12-4	TRBJ2-5	NA	TGTGCCAGCAGTTTACAGGGGTGGACCCAGTACTTC	CASSLQGWTQYF
few	TRBV11-2	TRBJ1-1	NA	TGTGCCAGCAGCTTAGGTGGACAGTCTGAAGCTTTCTTT	CASSLGGQSEAFF
NA	TRBV18	TRBJ1-5	NA	TGTGCCAGCTCACCAGTAGGCAGGGTGGCTCAGCCCCAGCATTTT	CASSPVGRVAQPQHF
NA	TRBV12-3/TRBV12-4	TRBJ2-7	NA	TGTGCCAGCATGTTGTCAGGGGCTTTCTACGAGCAGTACTTC	CASMLSGAFYEQYF
NA	TRBV29-1	TRBJ2-5	NA	TGCAGCGTTGATATGGGAGGAGAGACCCAGTACTTC	CSVDMGGETQYF
few	TRBV3-1	TRBJ2-4	NA	TGTGCCAGCAGCCAACGGACAAGCAAAAACATTCAGTACTTC	CASSQRTSKNIQYF
few	TRBV5-1	TRBJ2-7	NA	TGCGCCAGCAGCGAACAGGGATTCGGCTGGGGCGAGCAGTACTTC	CASSEQGFGWGEQYF
NA	TRBV15	TRBJ1-1	NA	TGTGCCACCAGCAGAGATAGAAAGGGCACTGAAGCTTTCTTT	CATSRDRKGTEAFF
few	TRBV7-9	TRBJ1-4	TRBD1	TGTGCCAGCTCGGGACAGCGGCCCCCTTTTGAAAAACTGTTTTTT	CASSGQRPPFEKLFF
NA	TRBV10-3	TRBJ1-2	NA	TGTGCCATCAGAGGTCCGACACGCCCCTATGGCTACTCCTTC	CAIRGPTRPYGYSF
few	TRBV4-1	TRBJ2-2	NA	TGCGCCAGCAGCCAAGATTTCGGGGCTGCCGGGGAGCTGTTTTTT	CASSQDFGAAGELFF
NA	TRBV19	TRBJ1-2	NA	TGTGCCAGTAGTATCCTTGCGGGAAACTATGGCTACACCTTC	CASSILAGNYGYTF
NA	TRBV6-2/TRBV6-3	TRBJ1-5	TRBD1	TGTGCCACCGGGACAGGGCTTCAGCCCCAGCATTTT	CATGTGLQPQHF
NA	TRBV7-2	TRBJ2-7	NA	TGTGCCAGCAGCTTATTTTCGATCGGGGCCTACGAGCAGTACTTC	CASSLFSIGAYEQYF
many	TRBV12-3/TRBV12-4	TRBJ1-2	NA	TGTGCCAGCAGCCCACGAGGCAACTATGGCTACACCTTC	CASSPRGNYGYTF
few	TRBV5-1	TRBJ2-1	NA	TGCGCCAGCAGCTTGGTTGTGGGAAACAACAATGAGCAGTTCTTC	CASSLVVGNNNEQFF
few	TRBV29-1	TRBJ2-1	TRBD1	TGCAGCGTTGAAGGGCAAGGGGGCCTTCGCTCCTACAATGAGCAGTTCTTC	CSVEGQGGLRSYNEQFF
many	TRBV5-5	TRBJ2-2	TRBD2	TGTGCCAGCACCGTTAGCGGGAGGGCCTACACCGGGGAGCTGTTTTTT	CASTVSGRAYTGELFF
few	TRBV5-1	TRBJ1-1	NA	TGCGCCAGCAGCTTGGCCGGGCCAGACATGAACACTGAAGCTTTCTTT	CASSLAGPDMNTEAFF
few	TRBV20-1	TRBJ1-1	NA	TGCAGTGCTAGTCCGCCCTCCGGTGAAGCTTTCTTT	CSASPPSGEAFF
NA	TRBV11-2	TRBJ2-1	TRBD2	TGTGCCAGCAGCTTAGATCCCCCGGGGGGACTCCTTACTGAGCAGTTCTTC	CASSLDPPGGLLTEQFF
NA	TRBV10-3	TRBJ2-2	TRBD1	TGTGCCATCAGTGGGGGACAGAGCACCGGGGAGCTGTTTTTT	CAISGGQSTGELFF
NA	TRBV6-2/TRBV6-3	TRBJ1-1	NA	TGTGCCAGCAGATCCGTATTGCACACTGAAGCTTTCTTT	CASRSVLHTEAFF
few	TRBV12-3/TRBV12-4	TRBJ2-2	NA	TGTGCCAGCAGTTACCGGGTACCCACCGGGGAGCTGTTTTTT	CASSYRVPTGELFF
NA	TRBV6-2/TRBV6-3	TRBJ2-7	NA	TGTGCCAGTTCCCCAATCGCCGGGGTCTACGAGCAGTACTTC	CASSPIAGVYEQYF
NA	TRBV5-1	TRBJ2-7	NA	TGCGCCAGCAGCGGCCCGGGACGGAGTTCCTACGAGCAGTACTTC	CASSGPGRSSYEQYF
NA	TRBV10-3	TRBJ2-5	TRBD1	TGTGCCATCGGACAAGGGACAGAAGAGACCCAGTACTTC	CAIGQGTEETQYF
few	TRBV20-1	TRBJ2-1	TRBD2	TGCAGTGCTAGAGATCCCGGTAGCGGGAGGTACAATGAGCAGTTCTTC	CSARDPGSGRYNEQFF
few	TRBV24-1	TRBJ2-2	NA	TGTGCCACCAGTGAAGGACAGACGAACACCGGGGAGCTGTTTTTT	CATSEGQTNTGELFF